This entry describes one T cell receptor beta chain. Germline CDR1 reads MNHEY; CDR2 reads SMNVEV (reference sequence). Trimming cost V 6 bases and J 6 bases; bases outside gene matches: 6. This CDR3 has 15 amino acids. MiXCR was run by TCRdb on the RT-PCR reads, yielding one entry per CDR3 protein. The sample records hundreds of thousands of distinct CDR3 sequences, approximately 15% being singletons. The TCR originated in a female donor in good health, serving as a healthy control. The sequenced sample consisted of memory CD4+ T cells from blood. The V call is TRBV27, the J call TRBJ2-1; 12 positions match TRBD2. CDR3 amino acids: CASREPTSGSNEQFF. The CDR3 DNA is TGTGCCAGCAGGGAACCGACTAGCGGGAGCAATGAGCAGTTCTTC.